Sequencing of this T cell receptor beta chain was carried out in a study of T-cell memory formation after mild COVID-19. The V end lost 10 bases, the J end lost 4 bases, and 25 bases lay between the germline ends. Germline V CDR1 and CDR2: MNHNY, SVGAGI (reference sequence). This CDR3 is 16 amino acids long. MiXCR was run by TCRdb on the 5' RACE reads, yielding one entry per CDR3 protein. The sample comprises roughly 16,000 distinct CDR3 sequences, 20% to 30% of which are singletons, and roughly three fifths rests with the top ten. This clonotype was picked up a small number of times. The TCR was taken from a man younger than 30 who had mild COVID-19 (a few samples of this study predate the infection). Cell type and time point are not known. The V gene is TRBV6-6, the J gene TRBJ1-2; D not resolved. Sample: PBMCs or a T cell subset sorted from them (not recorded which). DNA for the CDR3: TGTGCCATACAGAGGCAGGCTAGCACCAGAGGCTATGGCTACACCTTC. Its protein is CAIQRQASTRGYGYTF.